This T cell receptor beta chain was recovered during a study of blood T cell repertoires in COVID-19. Only in-frame clones appear in the TCRdb table, and some are missing; sequencing was by immunoSEQ multiplex PCR. The table has nearly 85,000 clones, 83% seen once; the top ten hold approximately 15%. V dropped 1 base and J dropped 1 base, with 11 bases sitting between them. Germline V gives CDR1 SGHAT, CDR2 FQNNGV. The CDR3 is 16 amino acids. The sequence was obtained from a woman aged 60-75 years with acute or convalescent COVID-19. Sequenced: peripheral blood. V gene TRBV11-2 combines with J gene TRBJ2-1; maybe TRBD2 (5 bases). CDR3 coding DNA: TGTGCCAGCAGCTTAGTCAGCGGCCAGTCCTACAATGAGCAGTTCTTC. It is translated as CASSLVSGQSYNEQFF.